Included here is one T cell receptor (beta chain) sequence, with context. The CDR3 length is 14 residues. Germline CDR1 and CDR2: SGHRS and YFSETQ. Trimming cost V 4 bases and J 7 bases; bases outside gene matches: 5. The sample comes from a study of blood T cell repertoires in COVID-19. Per the original methods: Using reference gene primer amplification, nucleated cell counts were estimated. Generated by immunoSEQ multiplex PCR, the TCRdb table keeps only in-frame clones and is missing some. V, J and clone size were drawn from that table, and D and trimming were deduced from the DNA. This table holds around 99,000 clones, 75% to 90% found once.

Sequencing was carried out using peripheral blood. The V call is TRBV5-1, the J call TRBJ2-1, with 10 bases fitting TRBD1. The sequence came from a human donor in a cohort sampled during active COVID-19. The CDR3 DNA reads as TGCGCCAGCAGCCTGGGACAGGGGTGGAATGAGCAGTTCTTC. Its translation: CASSLGQGWNEQFF.